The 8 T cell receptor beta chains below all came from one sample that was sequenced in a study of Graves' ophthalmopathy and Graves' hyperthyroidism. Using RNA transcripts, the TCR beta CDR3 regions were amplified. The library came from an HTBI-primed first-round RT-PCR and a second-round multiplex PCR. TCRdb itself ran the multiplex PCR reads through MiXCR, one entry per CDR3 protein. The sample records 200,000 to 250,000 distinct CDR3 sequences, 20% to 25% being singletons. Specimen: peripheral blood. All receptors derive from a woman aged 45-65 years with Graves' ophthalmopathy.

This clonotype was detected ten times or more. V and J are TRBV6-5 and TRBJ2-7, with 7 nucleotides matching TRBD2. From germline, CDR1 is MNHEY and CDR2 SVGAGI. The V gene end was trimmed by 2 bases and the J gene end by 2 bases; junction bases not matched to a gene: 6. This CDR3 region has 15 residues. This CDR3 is CASSYGLAATYEQYF. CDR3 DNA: TGTGCCAGCAGTTACGGGCTAGCGGCCACCTACGAGCAGTACTTC.

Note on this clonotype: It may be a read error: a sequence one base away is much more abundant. CDR3 residues: CASSITGNLDQPQHF. The CDR3 nucleotides read TGTGCCAGTAGTATAACCGGGAACCTGGATCAGCCCCAGCATTTT. This rearrangement joins TRBV19 to TRBJ1-5; D call uncertain. The CDR3 covers 15 residues. With 2 bases removed from V and 5 bases from J, the gap between germline ends came to 13 bases. Germline CDR1 reads LNHDA; CDR2 reads SQIVND (reference sequence).

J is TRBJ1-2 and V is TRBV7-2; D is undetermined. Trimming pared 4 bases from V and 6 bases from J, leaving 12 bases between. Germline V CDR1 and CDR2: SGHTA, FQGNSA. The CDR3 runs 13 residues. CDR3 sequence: CASSSLRADGYTF. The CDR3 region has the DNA TGTGCCAGCAGCTCCCTTAGGGCGGATGGCTACACCTTC.

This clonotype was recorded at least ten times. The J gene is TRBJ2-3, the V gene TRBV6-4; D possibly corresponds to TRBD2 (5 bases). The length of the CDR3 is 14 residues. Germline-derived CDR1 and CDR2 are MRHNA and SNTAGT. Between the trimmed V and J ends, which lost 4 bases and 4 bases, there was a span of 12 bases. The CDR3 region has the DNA TGTGCCAGCAGTGTACTCAGCGGCTCAGATACGCAGTATTTT. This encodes CASSVLSGSDTQYF.

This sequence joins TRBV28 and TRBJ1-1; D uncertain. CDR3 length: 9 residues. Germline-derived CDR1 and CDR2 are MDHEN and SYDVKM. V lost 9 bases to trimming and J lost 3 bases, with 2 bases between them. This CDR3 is CASYTEAFF. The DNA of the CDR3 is TGTGCCAGTTACACTGAAGCTTTCTTT.

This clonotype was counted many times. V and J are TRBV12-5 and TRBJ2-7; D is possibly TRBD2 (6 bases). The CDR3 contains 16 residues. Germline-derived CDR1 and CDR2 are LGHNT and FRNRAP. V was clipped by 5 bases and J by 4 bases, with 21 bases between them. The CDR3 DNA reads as TGTGCTAGTGGTGCCCAGGTAGGGCGGGAACCATACGAGCAGTACTTC. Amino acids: CASGAQVGREPYEQYF. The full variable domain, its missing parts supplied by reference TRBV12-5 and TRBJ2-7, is DARVTQTPRHKVTEMGQEVTMRCQPILGHNTVFWYRQTMMQGLELLAYFRNRAPLDDSGMPKDRFSAEMPDATLATLKIQPSEPRDSAVYFCASGAQVGREPYEQYFGPGTRLTVT.

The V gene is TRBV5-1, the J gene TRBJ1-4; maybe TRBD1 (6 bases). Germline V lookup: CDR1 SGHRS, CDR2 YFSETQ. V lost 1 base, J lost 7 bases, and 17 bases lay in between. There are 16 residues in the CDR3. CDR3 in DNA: TGCGCCAGCAGCTTGTGGGGACATGGGGCTGGTGAAAAACTGTTTTTT. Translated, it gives CASSLWGHGAGEKLFF.

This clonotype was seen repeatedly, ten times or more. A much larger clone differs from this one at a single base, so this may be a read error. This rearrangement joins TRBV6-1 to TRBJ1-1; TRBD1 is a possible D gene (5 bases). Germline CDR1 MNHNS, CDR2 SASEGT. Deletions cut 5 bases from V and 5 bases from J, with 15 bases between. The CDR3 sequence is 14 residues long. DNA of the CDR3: TGTGCCAGCAGTATCGTGGGGGTAGGAACTGAAGCTTTCTTT. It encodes CASSIVGVGTEAFF.